This record covers a single TCR beta chain. Its antigen remains unknown. The data belong to a study of T cells after yellow fever vaccination. Study in general: Researchers used SMART-Seq v4 Ultra Low Input to prepare fractions that had low cell numbers.

Study results and limitations: Reappearance after the booster was seen for most primary-vaccination clones, at 95% to 96% CD4 and roughly 90% CD8. When the response was secondary, it was weaker but reached its peak faster, day 5 versus 15.

The CDR3 is 12 residues long. The germline gives CDR1 MNHNS, CDR2 SASEGT. Trimming shortened V by 2 bases and J by 8 bases, and 7 bases separated the two germline ends. Template switching by 5'RACE produced TCR cDNA, adding a universal primer site and UMIs. TCRdb re-called the 5' RACE reads with MiXCR, one entry per CDR3 protein. The sample records approximately 300,000 distinct CDR3 sequences, around a tenth being singletons. The rearrangement links TRBV6-1 to TRBJ2-1, with D perhaps matching TRBD1 (5 bases). The TCR originated in a man in his late teens or twenties who received the YFV17D yellow fever vaccine. The sample in question was CD4+ T cells sorted from PBMCs, obtained 45 days after the yellow fever booster vaccination. The CDR3 DNA follows: TGTGCCAGCAGTGAAATCAGGGATGAGCAGTTCTTC. It encodes CASSEIRDEQFF.